This TCR beta chain emerged from a study of OX40 agonist ivuxolimab in advanced cancers. Germline loops: CDR1 LGHNA, CDR2 YSLEER. V shed 8 bases and J 3 bases; nucleotides not matched to a gene: 10. This CDR3 has 15 amino acids. Profiling relied on immunoSEQ multiplex PCR, and the TCRdb table lists in-frame clones only, not all of them. The top ten hold 20% of the sample, which has some 80,000 clones, over 85% seen once. This specimen consisted of CD4+ or CD8+ T cells sorted from blood, obtained in a trial of the OX40 agonist ivuxolimab. J is TRBJ1-5 and V is TRBV4-3; 7 nucleotides agree with TRBD1. The clonotype originates from an adult with an advanced solid tumor such as melanoma, head and neck, liver or kidney cancer. CDR3 sequence (DNA): TGCGCCAGCTCCGGGACAGTATACTCCAATCAGCCCCAGCATTTT. This sequence encodes CASSGTVYSNQPQHF.